A single sample gave rise to the 3 T cell receptor beta chains below, sequenced in a study of cytomegalovirus exposure and HLA in healthy donors. PCR employed 60 Vbeta and 13 Jbeta primers. TCRdb keeps only in-frame clones here, not all; method: immunoSEQ multiplex PCR. Altogether some 150,000 clones are present, about three fifths being singletons, with the ten largest covering around 7.1%. Sequencing was performed on PBMCs. The receptors here all came from a woman aged 60-75 years in good health and CMV-seropositive.

The chain couples TRBV6-1 to TRBJ2-7; D perhaps matches TRBD2 (6 bases). The V end lost 7 bases, the J end lost 2 bases, and 18 bases lay between the germline ends. CDR1 MNHNS and CDR2 SASEGT come from the germline V gene. This CDR3 has 15 amino acids. Here the CDR3 reads CASTPWSGETYEQYF. CDR3 nucleotides: TGTGCCAGCACCCCCTGGTCGGGGGAGACCTACGAGCAGTACTTC.

A few counts support this clone. The chain has TRBV28 and TRBJ1-1; D not certain. Trimming shortened V by 9 bases and J by 4 bases, and 9 bases separated the two germline ends. CDR1 and CDR2 (germline): MDHEN, SYDVKM. The CDR3 totals 11 residues. CDR3 sequence (DNA): TGTGCCAGTCAGGTAGGCACTGAAGCTTTCTTT. It yields the protein CASQVGTEAFF. Using reference TRBV28 and TRBJ1-1 for the parts outside the CDR3, the full variable domain is DVKVTQSSRYLVKRTGEKVFLECVQDMDHENMFWYRQDPGLGLRLIYFSYDVKMKEKGDIPEGYSVSREKKERFSLILESASTNQTSMYLCASQVGTEAFFGQGTRLTVV.

The chain recombines TRBV9 with TRBJ2-5; D is perhaps TRBD1 (5 bases). Germline V gene sequence: CDR1 SGDLS, CDR2 YYNGEE. Trimming removed 0 bases at V and 0 bases at J, with 12 bases between. This CDR3 contains 16 residues. CDR3 nucleotide sequence: TGTGCCAGCAGCGTAGCTGGGGCGATGTACCAAGAGACCCAGTACTTC. This translates into CASSVAGAMYQETQYF.